The T cell receptor beta chain described here comes from a study of prognosis after radiotherapy for stage I lung cancer. Turning to the study itself: Patient ages ran from 53 to 84, with a median of 74.5 years, and the group had 10 to 15 men and five or six women.

The germline V gene has CDR1 SGHVS and CDR2 FQNEAQ. CDR3 length: 16 residues. Trimming pared 5 bases from V and 5 bases from J, leaving 22 bases between. Two-round multiplex PCR on genomic DNA was the method by which TCR beta CDR3 was amplified. Every TRBV and TRBJ gene had its own specific primer in first-round PCR. TCRdb used MiXCR to reprocess the multiplex PCR reads, holding one entry per CDR3 protein. There are 45,000 to 70,000 distinct CDR3 sequences in the sample; more than 20% occur only once, and more than 6.5% lies in the top ten. The rearrangement uses TRBV7-8 and TRBJ2-7, with TRBD1 as a possible D gene (5 bases). The sample was PBMCs, taken before or after stereotactic body radiation therapy (not recorded which). The TCR comes from a donor at least 50 years old with non-small cell lung cancer. The CDR3 bases are TGTGCCAGCAGCACAGGCTCTCGGCAGGCTAACCACGAGCAGTACTTC. This codes for CASSTGSRQANHEQYF. Based on the CDR3 plus reference TRBV7-8 and TRBJ2-7, the full variable domain is GAGVSQSPRYKVAKRGQDVALRCDPISGHVSLFWYQQALGQGPEFLTYFQNEAQLDKSGLPSDRFFAERPEGSVSTLKIQRTQQEDSAVYLCASSTGSRQANHEQYFGPGTRLTVT.